This TCR beta chain was sequenced in a study of beta chain features in type 1 diabetes. Isolated RNA was reverse transcribed in full, so expressed TCRB transcripts were sequenced. TCRdb's table, derived via immunoSEQ multiplex PCR, lists solely in-frame clones and lacks some. The repertoire holds a few hundred thousand clones, with 10% to 15% as singletons. As regards this clone: What it binds is unknown.

General study findings and limits: cDNA sequencing could over-represent cells with high TCR expression. For Type 1 diabetes patients, all four CD4+ subsets carried TCRB CDR3s that were moderately but significantly shorter.

CDR3 length: 12 amino acids. With 2 bases clipped from V and 6 bases from J, the junction kept 2 bases outside the gene matches. Germline loops: CDR1 SGHRS, CDR2 YFSETQ. The clonotype comes from a woman aged 18-29 years with type 1 diabetes. The rearrangement links TRBV5-1 to TRBJ2-7; 7 positions agree with TRBD2. Sequencing was performed on naive CD4+ T cells from blood. CDR3: CASSFGGVEQYF. DNA for the CDR3: TGCGCCAGCAGCTTTGGGGGGGTCGAGCAGTACTTC.